A selection of T cell receptor beta chains follows, all from one sample in a study of response to subunit inactivated influenza vaccine. TCRdb processed the RT-PCR reads anew with MiXCR; each CDR3 protein has one entry. The sample lists about 480,000 distinct CDR3 sequences, 9.5% to 12% seen once, with roughly 12% in the top ten. The source material was PBMCs from blood, sampled roughly 6 weeks after vaccination. The receptors come from a man aged 45-65 years who received an inactivated influenza vaccine. Each CDR3 is given with its conserved first and last residue. The D gene is left open where the match is weak. Clone sizes are given selectively: once, few, many, or a class where the clone is expanded.

CDR3aa	CDR3nt	abundance	v_gene	len	d_gene	j_gene
CASSDRGYSNQPQHF	TGTGCCAGCAGCGACAGGGGTTATAGCAATCAGCCCCAGCATTTT	NA	TRBV12-3/TRBV12-4	15	TRBD1	TRBJ1-5
CAISDNSRTDTQYF	TGTGCCATCAGTGACAATAGTCGCACAGATACGCAGTATTTT	NA	TRBV10-3	14	NA	TRBJ2-3
CSARTGTGESYEQYF	TGCAGTGCAAGAACCGGGACAGGAGAATCCTACGAGCAGTACTTC	many	TRBV20-1	15	TRBD1	TRBJ2-7
CSARSDLYRGRTGELFF	TGCAGTGCTAGATCCGACCTTTACAGGGGACGGACCGGGGAGCTGTTTTTT	few	TRBV20-1	17	TRBD1	TRBJ2-2
CSARGLAGDPSYEQYF	TGCAGTGCTAGAGGACTAGCGGGAGATCCCTCCTACGAGCAGTACTTC	few	TRBV20-1	16	TRBD2	TRBJ2-7
CASSLSPSAGELFF	TGTGCCAGCAGTTTATCCCCTAGCGCCGGGGAGCTGTTTTTT	few	TRBV27	14	NA	TRBJ2-2
CASRGTGSNYGYTF	TGTGCCAGCAGGGGGACAGGATCTAACTATGGCTACACCTTC	many	TRBV2	14	TRBD1	TRBJ1-2
CASSSGLGNEQFF	TGTGCCAGCAGTTCAGGGTTAGGCAATGAGCAGTTCTTC	many	TRBV12-3/TRBV12-4	13	NA	TRBJ2-1
CASSKIRDPMNTEAFF	TGTGCCAGCAGCAAGATAAGAGACCCAATGAACACTGAAGCTTTCTTT	many	TRBV28	16	NA	TRBJ1-1
CASSSPGQGGSYEQYF	TGTGCCAGCAGTTCACCGGGACAGGGAGGTTCCTACGAGCAGTACTTC	few	TRBV28	16	TRBD1	TRBJ2-7
CSVAPRGPYNEQFF	TGCAGCGTTGCTCCCAGGGGACCCTACAATGAGCAGTTCTTC	NA	TRBV29-1	14	NA	TRBJ2-1
CASSPSGTRTDTQYF	TGTGCCAGCAGCCCGAGCGGGACTCGCACAGATACGCAGTATTTT	few	TRBV11-2	15	TRBD2	TRBJ2-3
CASSQGLQRGEAEQFF	TGCGCCAGCAGCCAAGGCCTTCAGCGGGGAGAAGCTGAGCAGTTCTTC	few	TRBV4-1	16	TRBD2	TRBJ2-1
CASSLVAEETQYF	TGCGCCAGCAGCTTGGTTGCGGAAGAGACCCAGTACTTC	many	TRBV5-1	13	NA	TRBJ2-5
CASSQDLLGGSYEQYF	TGTGCCAGCAGCCAAGATTTATTGGGCGGATCCTACGAGCAGTACTTC	NA	TRBV4-2	16	NA	TRBJ2-7
CASSSEQRPAYEQYF	TGTGCCAGCAGCTCAGAACAGAGGCCAGCCTACGAGCAGTACTTC	few	TRBV7-9	15	NA	TRBJ2-7
CASSFRGTGMGNQPQHF	TGTGCCAGCAGTTTCCGGGGGACAGGGATGGGCAATCAGCCCCAGCATTTT	few	TRBV12-3/TRBV12-4	17	TRBD1	TRBJ1-5
CASSESDWKQETQYF	TGCGCCAGCAGTGAGTCGGACTGGAAACAAGAGACCCAGTACTTC	NA	TRBV10-2	15	NA	TRBJ2-5
CSVASPRQDYEQYF	TGCAGCGTTGCCTCCCCCCGACAGGACTACGAGCAGTACTTC	few	TRBV29-1	14	NA	TRBJ2-7
CASRGSSTDTQYF	TGTGCCAGCAGAGGCAGTAGCACAGATACGCAGTATTTT	NA	TRBV7-2	13	NA	TRBJ2-3
CASSLAARRDTGELFF	TGTGCTAGCAGCTTAGCGGCCCGGCGGGACACCGGGGAGCTGTTTTTT	many	TRBV7-7	16	NA	TRBJ2-2
CASSLLAGGLGQFF	TGTGCCAGCAGCTTATTAGCGGGAGGATTAGGGCAGTTCTTC	few	TRBV7-2	14	TRBD2	TRBJ2-1
CASSSTGADTQYF	TGTGCCAGCAGCTCGACAGGGGCAGATACGCAGTATTTT	many	TRBV12-3/TRBV12-4	13	TRBD1	TRBJ2-3
CASSPYGGEMREQFF	TGCGCCAGCAGCCCCTACGGGGGGGAAATGAGGGAGCAGTTCTTC	few	TRBV5-1	15	TRBD2	TRBJ2-1
CASSLVEGNTGELFF	TGTGCCAGCAGCTTAGTCGAGGGAAACACCGGGGAGCTGTTTTTT	few	TRBV7-9	15	NA	TRBJ2-2
CAGIQQADTQYF	TGTGCCGGAATCCAACAGGCAGATACGCAGTATTTT	NA	TRBV2	12	NA	TRBJ2-3
CSARNRGFAPYNEQFF	TGCAGTGCTAGAAACAGGGGCTTCGCTCCTTACAATGAGCAGTTCTTC	few	TRBV20-1	16	TRBD1	TRBJ2-1
CSVVGPGGEFTEAFF	TGCAGCGTTGTAGGGCCAGGGGGCGAGTTCACTGAAGCTTTCTTT	few	TRBV29-1	15	TRBD1	TRBJ1-1
CSVRRGGTYEQYF	TGCAGCGTCAGGCGGGGGGGGACCTACGAGCAGTACTTC	NA	TRBV29-1	13	TRBD2	TRBJ2-7
CASSRYRGEETQYF	TGTGCCAGCTCACGGTACAGGGGTGAGGAGACCCAGTACTTC	NA	TRBV18	14	TRBD1	TRBJ2-5
CASSPGQSYEQYF	TGTGCCAGCTCACCCGGACAGTCCTACGAGCAGTACTTC	many	TRBV18	13	NA	TRBJ2-7
CASSLVRSEQYF	TGCGCCAGCAGCTTAGTTAGATCCGAGCAGTACTTC	many	TRBV5-1	12	NA	TRBJ2-7
CASRSDRGQETQYF	TGTGCCAGCAGGTCGGACAGGGGCCAAGAGACCCAGTACTTC	NA	TRBV2	14	TRBD1	TRBJ2-5
CASSLGQGAPTDTQYF	TGCGCCAGCAGCTTGGGACAGGGGGCCCCCACAGATACGCAGTATTTT	NA	TRBV5-1	16	TRBD1	TRBJ2-3